Described below is a single T cell receptor (beta chain) sequence and its context. This receptor's antigen is unknown. No quality values exist for individual bases; no much larger clone is one base distant. TCRbeta CDR3 regions were amplified from genomic DNA using the immunoSEQ Assay, a bias-controlled multiplex PCR. Turning to the authors' computational methods: Within the assay, amplification of reference gene primers was used to estimate how many nucleated cells each sample contained. Sequence reads were collapsed and filtered to measure the absolute abundance of every unique TCRbeta CDR3 rearrangement. For each sample, productive Simpson clonality was calculated as the square root of Simpson's diversity index over productive rearrangements. The clones in this table, taken by TCRdb from immuneACCESS, are in-frame only. Not every clone is retained; where verified, under half of the shortfall comes from an unresolved V gene, and the cause of the rest is unknown. V, J and clone size were drawn from that table, and D and trimming were deduced from the DNA. This sample holds approximately 300,000 clones; around 90% were observed only once. Of the sample, approximately 5.2% is held by the ten largest clones.

This sample is drawn from a study of blood T cell repertoires in COVID-19 (TCRdb year 2020). About the study as a whole: Samples from collaborators originated in the United States, Italy and Spain and spanned both the acute and convalescent phases of COVID-19. Where available, HLA class I and class II types were taken from metadata supplied by the sample provider and were not determined by assay-based typing. The material from the prospective study consisted of cDNA or gDNA derived from T cells, B-cell-depleted T cells, or PBMCs. A freely available public database, intended as a resource for researchers studying the immune response to SARS-CoV-2, is where the repertoires were released. Samples were obtained from the ongoing ImmuneRACE study (first 160 participants) and from roughly 1,300 subjects provided by 6 global collaborators. The sample metadata nearly always contained a de-identified subject ID, COVID-19 status, age in years and sex. Deeply sampled blood TCRbeta repertoires from subjects exposed to, actively infected with, or recovered from COVID-19 were included in the dataset.

Summary of the overall study and its limitations: The amount of clinical and demographic metadata varied by source and participant and was provided uncurated.

Enrolling through a virtual design, the prospective study's participants ranged in age from roughly 18 to 100 years and lived across 24 United States geographic areas. Cohort assignment in the prospective study relied on participant-reported clinical history from a screening survey and a study questionnaire. Recovered participants in ImmuneRACE Cohort 3 were defined as having two consecutive negative NP/OP PCR tests, clearance from a healthcare professional, or resolution of symptoms. In the prospective study, whole blood, serum and a nasopharyngeal or oropharyngeal swab were collected from each participant by mobile phlebotomists. Participants in the prospective study had the option to provide additional blood draws and questionnaires over an approximately 2-month period. Prospective study blood samples were shipped either frozen or at room temperature before DNA extraction. The sample consisted of PBMCs or T cells enriched from blood (not recorded which). This clonotype was obtained from a man aged 55 to 70 who had recovered from COVID-19.

CDR3 loop: CASSWNRDSGNTIYF. The DNA sequence reads TGTGCCAGCAGCTGGAACAGGGACTCTGGAAACACCATATATTTT. Rearrangement joined TRBV5-8 to TRBJ1-3; TRBD1 is a weak D gene call, 6 bases matching. The CDR3 runs 15 amino acids, cysteine and phenylalanine included. Just the 45-base CDR3 DNA is kept, in frame starting at base 1. From the germline V gene, CDR1 is SGHTS and CDR2 is YDEGEE. Trimming takes 3 bases from V and 0 bases from J, and the germline ends sit 10 bases apart.